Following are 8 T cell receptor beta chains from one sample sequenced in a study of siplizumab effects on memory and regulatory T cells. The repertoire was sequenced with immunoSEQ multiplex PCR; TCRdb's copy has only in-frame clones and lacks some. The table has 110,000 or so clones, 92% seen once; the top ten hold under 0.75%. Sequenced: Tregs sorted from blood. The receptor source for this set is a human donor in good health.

This CDR3 is CASSLTALKAFF. DNA for the CDR3: TGTGCCAGCAGCCTAACGGCCTTAAAAGCTTTCTTT. The chain is built from TRBV5-5 and TRBJ1-1; unclear D gene. The germline CDR1 and CDR2 sequences are SGHKS and YYEKEE (reference sequence). V was pared by 4 bases and J by 9 bases, with 13 bases between. This CDR3 comprises 12 residues.

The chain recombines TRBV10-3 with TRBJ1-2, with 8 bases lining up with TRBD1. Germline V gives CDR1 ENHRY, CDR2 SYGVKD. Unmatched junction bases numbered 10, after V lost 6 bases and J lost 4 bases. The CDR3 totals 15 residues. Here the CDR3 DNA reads TGTGCCATCAGCCAAACCAGGGGGCTGAGCTATGGCTACACCTTC. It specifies CAISQTRGLSYGYTF.

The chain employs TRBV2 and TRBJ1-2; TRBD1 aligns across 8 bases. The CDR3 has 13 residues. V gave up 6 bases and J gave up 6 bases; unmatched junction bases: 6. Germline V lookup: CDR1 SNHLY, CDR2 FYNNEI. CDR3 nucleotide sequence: TGTGCCAGCAGGGATGACAGGGGTAATGGCTACACCTTC. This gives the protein CASRDDRGNGYTF.

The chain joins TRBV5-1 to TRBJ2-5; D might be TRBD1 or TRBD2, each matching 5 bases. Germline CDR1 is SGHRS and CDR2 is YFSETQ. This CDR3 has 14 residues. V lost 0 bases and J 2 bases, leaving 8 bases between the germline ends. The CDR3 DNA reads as TGCGCCAGCAGCTTGGAGGGGAGACAAGAGACCCAGTACTTC. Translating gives CASSLEGRQETQYF.

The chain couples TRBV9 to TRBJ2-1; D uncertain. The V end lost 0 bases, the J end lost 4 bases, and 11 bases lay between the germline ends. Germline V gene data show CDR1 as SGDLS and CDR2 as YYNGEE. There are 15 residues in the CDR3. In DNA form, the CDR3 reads TGTGCCAGCAGCGTAGACGGAACCTATTACAATGAGCAGTTCTTC. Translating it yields CASSVDGTYYNEQFF.

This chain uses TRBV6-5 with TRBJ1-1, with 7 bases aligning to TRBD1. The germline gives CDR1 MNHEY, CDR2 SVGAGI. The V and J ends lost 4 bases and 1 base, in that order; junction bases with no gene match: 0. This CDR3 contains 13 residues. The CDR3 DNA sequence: TGTGCCAGCAGTTGGACAGGGAACACTGAAGCTTTCTTT. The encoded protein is CASSWTGNTEAFF.

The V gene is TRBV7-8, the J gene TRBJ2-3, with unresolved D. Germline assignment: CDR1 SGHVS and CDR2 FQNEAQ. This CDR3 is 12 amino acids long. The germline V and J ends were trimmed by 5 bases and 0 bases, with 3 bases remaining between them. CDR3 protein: CASSPSTDTQYF. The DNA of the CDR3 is TGTGCCAGCAGCCCAAGCACAGATACGCAGTATTTT.

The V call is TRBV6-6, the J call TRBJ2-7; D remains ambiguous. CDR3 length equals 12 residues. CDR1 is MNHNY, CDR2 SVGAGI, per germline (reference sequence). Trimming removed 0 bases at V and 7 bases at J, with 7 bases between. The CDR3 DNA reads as TGTGCCAGCAGTTACTCAATCGGAGAGCAGTACTTC. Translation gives CASSYSIGEQYF.